Listed below are T cell receptor beta chains from one sample, sequenced in a study of blood T cell repertoires in COVID-19. The repertoire was sequenced with immunoSEQ multiplex PCR; TCRdb's copy has only in-frame clones and lacks some. The sample has approximately 280,000 clones, roughly 86% seen once; the top ten hold about 2.7%. The specimen was PBMCs or T cells enriched from blood (not recorded which). The receptor source for this set is a woman between 18 and 29 years old who had recovered from COVID-19. Each CDR3 is given with its conserved first and last residue. The D gene is left open where the match is weak. A clone size is listed for some rows: how often the clone was seen (once, few, many), or a class if it is expanded.

j_call d_call clone_size v_call cdr3_aa cdr3_nt
TRBJ1-3 - - TRBV13 CASSLNERTQPSGNTIYF TGTGCCAGCAGCTTAAATGAAAGGACACAGCCCTCTGGAAACACCATATATTTT
TRBJ1-1 TRBD1 - TRBV7-3 CASSQGGPNTEAFF TGTGCCAGCAGCCAGGGGGGACCGAACACTGAAGCTTTCTTT
TRBJ2-7 TRBD2 - TRBV5-8 CASSLVLAGGSYEQYF TGTGCCAGCAGCTTGGTTCTAGCGGGGGGCTCCTACGAGCAGTACTTC
TRBJ1-3 - - TRBV7-2 CASSHPPGAAGNTIYF TGTGCCAGCAGCCACCCCCCAGGGGCGGCTGGAAACACCATATATTTT
TRBJ2-2 TRBD1 - TRBV4-1 CASSHPPRTGLNTGELFF TGCGCCAGCAGCCACCCCCCCCGGACAGGGCTCAACACCGGGGAGCTGTTTTTT
TRBJ2-4 - once TRBV3-1/TRBV3-2 CASSQRDKNIQYF TGTGCCAGCAGCCAGAGGGACAAAAACATTCAGTACTTC
TRBJ1-5 - - TRBV5-1 CASSLGQPNQPQHF TGCGCCAGCAGCTTGGGACAGCCCAATCAGCCCCAGCATTTT
TRBJ2-2 TRBD2 - TRBV6-5 CASKGLANTGELFF TGTGCCAGCAAGGGACTAGCGAACACCGGGGAGCTGTTTTTT
TRBJ2-1 TRBD2 - TRBV28 CASRGGRVYNEQFF TGTGCCAGCCGTGGCGGGAGGGTCTACAATGAGCAGTTCTTC
TRBJ1-4 - - TRBV21-1 CASSKNYATNEKLFF TGTGCCAGCAGCAAAAACTATGCAACTAATGAAAAACTGTTTTTT
TRBJ2-5 - - TRBV5-6 CASSLVGGETQYF TGTGCCAGCAGCTTGGTGGGCGGGGAGACCCAGTACTTC
TRBJ2-1 - - TRBV12-2 CASRLARTSGYNEQFF TGTGCAAGTCGCTTAGCGCGGACTAGCGGCTACAATGAGCAGTTCTTC
TRBJ1-1 TRBD1 few TRBV28 CASSPRGATEAFF TGTGCCAGCAGTCCCAGGGGGGCCACTGAAGCTTTCTTT
TRBJ1-1 - - TRBV12-3/TRBV12-4 CASAPGQNTEAFF TGTGCCAGCGCACCGGGACAGAACACTGAAGCTTTCTTT
TRBJ2-7 - - TRBV9 CASSVEPGTSYEQYF TGTGCCAGCAGCGTAGAGCCAGGGACATCCTACGAGCAGTACTTC
TRBJ2-1 - - TRBV7-6 CASSLVGRTPPYNEQFF TGTGCCAGCAGCTTAGTGGGGAGAACCCCTCCCTACAATGAGCAGTTCTTC
TRBJ2-3 - - TRBV7-8 CASSLGGLPNTQYF TGTGCCAGCAGCTTAGGGGGCCTGCCCAATACGCAGTATTTT
TRBJ1-6 - - TRBV30 CACNGGANRSPLHF TGTGCCTGCAACGGGGGGGCAAACCGATCACCCCTCCACTTT
TRBJ2-5 TRBD2 once TRBV5-4 CASSLSSGREVQGTQYF TGTGCCAGCAGCTTGTCAAGCGGCCGGGAGGTCCAAGGGACCCAGTACTTC
TRBJ2-3 - - TRBV5-1 CASSLDRDLTDTQYF TGCGCCAGCAGCTTGGACCGGGATCTCACAGATACGCAGTATTTT
TRBJ1-4 - - TRBV9 CASSVKAANEKLFF TGTGCCAGCAGCGTAAAGGCGGCGAATGAAAAACTGTTTTTT
TRBJ2-3 - - TRBV30 CAWSARLDTQYF TGTGCCTGGAGTGCCCGTTTAGATACGCAGTATTTT